This T cell receptor beta chain was identified during a study of blood T cell repertoires in COVID-19. Looking at the study overall: COVID-19 samples, acute and convalescent, were from the United States, Italy and Spain. PBMCs, B-cell-depleted T cells, or T cells were the source of the cDNA or gDNA that made up the material.

The V gene's germline CDR1 is MGHRA and CDR2 YSYEKL. The CDR3 has 17 residues. The ends lost 5 bases at V and 3 bases at J; junction bases unmatched: 11. In the original workflow: Estimated nucleated cell counts came from reference gene primer amplification. Some clones are missing from TCRdb's copy, which holds only in-frame ones; the method was immunoSEQ multiplex PCR. Clone size and V and J calls were adopted from that table, with D and trimming inferred from the DNA. The sample lists 100,000 to 120,000 clones, approximately 83% occurring once. Sequenced sample: peripheral blood. This chain uses TRBV4-1 with TRBJ1-2, with 11 bases fitting TRBD1. The receptor's source is an older woman with acute or convalescent COVID-19. The CDR3 bases are TGCGCCAGCAGCTTCAAACCAGGACAGGGGGCTTACTATGGCTACACCTTC. Its protein product is CASSFKPGQGAYYGYTF.